Each of the 6 T cell receptor beta chains below was sequenced from the same sample in a study of OX40 agonist ivuxolimab in advanced cancers. Produced via immunoSEQ multiplex PCR; TCRdb's table is partial and in-frame only. This table holds about 54,000 clones, approximately 85% found once. Sequences were derived from CD4+ or CD8+ T cells sorted from blood, sampled in a trial of the OX40 agonist ivuxolimab. The receptors originated from an adult with an advanced solid tumor such as melanoma, head and neck, liver or kidney cancer.

This clone has a handful of counts. V gene TRBV2 combines with J gene TRBJ2-3; no reliable D call. The ends were cut back, 5 bases at V and 3 bases at J, with 9 bases in the middle. In germline, CDR1 is SNHLY, CDR2 FYNNEI. The CDR3 spans 13 residues. CDR3: CASSPPFTDTQYF. The CDR3 DNA reads as TGTGCCAGCAGTCCTCCTTTTACAGATACGCAGTATTTT.

The chain links TRBV5-6 to TRBJ2-7, with 9 positions matching TRBD1. The CDR3 covers 15 residues. J lost 1 base, V lost 2 bases, and 4 bases had no gene match. The germline gives CDR1 SGHDT, CDR2 YYEEEE. In DNA form, the CDR3 reads TGTGCCAGCAGCTTTTATGGGACAGGGTCCTACGAGCAGTACTTC. Protein product: CASSFYGTGSYEQYF.

This rearrangement joins TRBV9 to TRBJ1-6; no clear D. The V end lost 0 bases, the J end lost 5 bases, and 9 bases lay between the germline ends. The CDR3 is 15 residues long. Germline CDR1 SGDLS, CDR2 YYNGEE. In DNA form, the CDR3 reads TGTGCCAGCAGCGTAGAGGCGGCGGATAATTCACCCCTCCACTTT. Translating gives CASSVEAADNSPLHF.

The chain recombines TRBV10-3 with TRBJ2-3; 10 bases line up with TRBD1. Germline trimming cut 4 bases from V and 0 bases from J; bases unmatched to any gene: 7. Germline CDR1 is ENHRY and CDR2 is SYGVKD. This CDR3 region has 17 residues. CDR3 loop: CAISGRPGQGSTDTQYF. In DNA form, the CDR3 reads TGTGCCATCAGTGGTCGACCGGGACAGGGGAGCACAGATACGCAGTATTTT.

The chain uses TRBV19 and TRBJ2-7; 7 bases map to TRBD1. The J segment lost 4 bases and the V segment lost 7 bases, leaving 13 bases of the junction unmatched. CDR1 and CDR2 (germline): LNHDA, SQIVND (reference sequence). The CDR3 length is 15 residues. The CDR3 DNA follows: TGTGCCAGTACCCCAAGGGCAGGGGGATCGTACGAGCAGTACTTC. This gives the protein CASTPRAGGSYEQYF.

V usage is TRBV7-2 and J usage is TRBJ1-3; 8 bases agree with TRBD1. In germline, CDR1 is SGHTA, CDR2 FQGNSA. With 3 bases clipped from V and 0 bases from J, the junction kept 4 bases outside the gene matches. CDR3 size: 16 residues. The CDR3 region is CASSFVTGASGNTIYF. The CDR3 DNA reads TGTGCCAGCAGCTTCGTGACAGGGGCCTCTGGAAACACCATATATTTT.